This entry lists 8 T cell receptor beta chains sequenced from one sample in a study of blood T cell repertoires in COVID-19. Repertoires were generated with immunoSEQ multiplex PCR, while TCRdb's copy carries only in-frame clones and drops some. Altogether some 300,000 clones are present, 90% to 95% being singletons, with the ten largest covering 3% to 5%. Sequenced input: PBMCs or T cells enriched from blood (not recorded which). All receptors come from a woman aged 25 to 39 who had been exposed to COVID-19.

The CDR3 loop is CASSVATNEVGYTF. The DNA for the CDR3 is TGTGCCAGCAGCGTAGCTACGAACGAGGTTGGCTACACCTTC. The J gene is TRBJ1-2, the V gene TRBV9; no reliable D call. There are 14 residues in the CDR3. V lost 0 bases and J lost 7, with 13 bases in between. Germline V gives CDR1 SGDLS, CDR2 YYNGEE.

In nucleotides, the CDR3 is TGTGCCAGCAGCGCCTGGCGGCAGAATGAGCAGTTCTTC. It yields the protein CASSAWRQNEQFF. The rearrangement uses TRBV7-2 and TRBJ2-1; D uncertain. The CDR3 is 13 residues long. Germline CDR1 and CDR2: SGHTA and FQGNSA. Trimming cost V 5 bases and J 7 bases, with 12 bases left between them.

The gene calls are TRBV27 and TRBJ2-5; tentatively, D is TRBD2 (5 bases). The V end was cut by 5 bases, the J end by 0 bases, with 10 bases between. Germline CDR1 and CDR2: MNHEY and SMNVEV (reference sequence). The CDR3 spans 14 residues. In DNA, the CDR3 is TGTGCCAGCAGTGTTGGACTGGACCAAGAGACCCAGTACTTC. Translating gives CASSVGLDQETQYF.

This chain connects TRBV4-1 to TRBJ1-5, with D possibly TRBD1 on 6 matching bases. CDR1 MGHRA and CDR2 YSYEKL come from the germline V gene. The ends were cut back, 0 bases at V and 3 bases at J, with 12 bases in the middle. This CDR3 has 16 residues. The CDR3 nucleotides are TGCGCCAGCAGCCAAGACGACAGGTTTTCCAATCAGCCCCAGCATTTT. Translated: CASSQDDRFSNQPQHF.

This chain uses TRBV7-2 with TRBJ2-3; D is perhaps TRBD2 (6 bases). This CDR3 region has 18 residues. The germline V and J ends were trimmed by 6 bases and 10 bases, with 32 bases remaining between them. Germline V lookup: CDR1 SGHTA, CDR2 FQGNSA. The CDR3 region has the DNA TGTGCCAGCAGGCGACGGAGGGCTAGCCAACAAAACTCGGGTGCGCAGTATTTT. Its translation: CASRRRRASQQNSGAQYF.

The chain combines TRBV9 with TRBJ2-7, with 8 bases identical to TRBD1. In germline, CDR1 is SGDLS, CDR2 YYNGEE. Losses at the gene ends were 4 bases for V and 0 bases for J; bases not matched to a gene: 6. The CDR3 length is 15 residues. In DNA, the CDR3 is TGTGCCAGCAGCCAGGGGGCAGGGCTCTCCTACGAGCAGTACTTC. Its translation: CASSQGAGLSYEQYF. Supplemented by reference TRBV9 and TRBJ2-7, the full variable domain reads DSGVTQTPKHLITATGQRVTLRCSPRSGDLSVYWYQQSLDQGLQFLIQYYNGEERAKGNILERFSAQQFPDLHSELNLSSLELGDSALYFCASSQGAGLSYEQYFGPGTRLTVT.

The V call is TRBV5-1, the J call TRBJ1-5; D might be TRBD1 (6 bases). The germline CDR1 and CDR2 sequences are SGHRS and YFSETQ. V was pared by 0 bases and J by 6 bases, with 10 bases between. This CDR3 region has 14 residues. The CDR3 nucleotides read TGCGCCAGCAGCTTGGAGGGGGTTGGTCAGCCCCAGCATTTT. Its protein product is CASSLEGVGQPQHF.

The chain carries TRBV7-3 and TRBJ2-3, with TRBD2 matching 8 bases. J was trimmed by 5 bases and V by 5 bases; bases with no gene match: 9. The CDR3 is 15 amino acids. Germline V gives CDR1 SGHTA, CDR2 FQGTGA. In nucleotides, the CDR3 is TGTGCCAGCAGCCCTCGGGGGGGCCGAGGAGATACGCAGTATTTT. Translating gives CASSPRGGRGDTQYF.